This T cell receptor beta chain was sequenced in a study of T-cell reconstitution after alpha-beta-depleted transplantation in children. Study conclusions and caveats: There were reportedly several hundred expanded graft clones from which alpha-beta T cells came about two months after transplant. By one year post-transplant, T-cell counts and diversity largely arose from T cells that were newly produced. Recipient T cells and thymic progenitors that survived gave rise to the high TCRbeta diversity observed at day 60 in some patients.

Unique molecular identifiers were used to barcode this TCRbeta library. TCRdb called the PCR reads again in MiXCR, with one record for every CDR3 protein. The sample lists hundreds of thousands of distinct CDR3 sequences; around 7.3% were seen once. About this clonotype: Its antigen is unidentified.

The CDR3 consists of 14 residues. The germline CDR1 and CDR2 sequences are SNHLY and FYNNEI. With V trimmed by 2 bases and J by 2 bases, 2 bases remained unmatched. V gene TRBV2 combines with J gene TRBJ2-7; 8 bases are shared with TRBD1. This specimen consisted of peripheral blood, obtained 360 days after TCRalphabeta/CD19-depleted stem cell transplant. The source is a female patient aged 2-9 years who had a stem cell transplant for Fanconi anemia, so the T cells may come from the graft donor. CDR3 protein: CASSEHRGTYEQYF. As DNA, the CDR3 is TGTGCCAGCAGTGAACACAGGGGGACCTACGAGCAGTACTTC. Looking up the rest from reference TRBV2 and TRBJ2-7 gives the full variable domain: EPEVTQTPSHQVTQMGQEVILRCVPISNHLYFYWYRQILGQKVEFLVSFYNNEISEKSEIFDDQFSVERPDGSNFTLKIRSTKLEDSAMYFCASSEHRGTYEQYFGPGTRLTVT.